This T cell receptor (beta chain) is from a study of cytomegalovirus exposure and HLA in healthy donors. The CDR3 is made up of 15 amino acids. V was clipped by 1 base and J by 0 bases, with 10 bases between them. Germline CDR1 MNHNS, CDR2 SASEGT. The PCR ran on 60 Vbeta and 13 Jbeta primers. TCRdb's table, derived via immunoSEQ multiplex PCR, lists solely in-frame clones and lacks some. Found here are about 200,000 clones, 70% of them singletons; the top ten hold about 3%. What was sequenced was PBMCs. The chain links TRBV6-1 to TRBJ2-7, with a possible D match to TRBD1 (6 bases). The source is a man aged 35-49 years in good health and CMV-seropositive. The DNA of the CDR3 is TGTGCCAGCAGTGAAGACGGGACAAGCTCCTACGAGCAGTACTTC. It translates to CASSEDGTSSYEQYF.